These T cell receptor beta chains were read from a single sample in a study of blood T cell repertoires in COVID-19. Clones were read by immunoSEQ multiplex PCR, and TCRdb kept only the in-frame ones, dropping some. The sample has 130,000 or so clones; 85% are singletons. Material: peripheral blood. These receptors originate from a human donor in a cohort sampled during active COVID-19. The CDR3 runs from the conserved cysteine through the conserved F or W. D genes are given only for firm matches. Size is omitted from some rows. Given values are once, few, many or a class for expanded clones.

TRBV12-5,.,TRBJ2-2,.,TGTGCTAGTGGTTTGGTAGTGGGGGCCGGCACCGGGGAGCTGTTTTTT,CASGLVVGAGTGELFF
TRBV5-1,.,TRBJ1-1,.,TGCGCCAGCAGCCCCCGGGGGACTGAAGCTTTCTTT,CASSPRGTEAFF
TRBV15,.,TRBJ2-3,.,TGTGCCACCAGCAGCGGGAGTTTAAGCACAGATACGCAGTATTTT,CATSSGSLSTDTQYF
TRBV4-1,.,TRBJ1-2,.,TGCGCCAGCAGCTTCGAAGGGGACATAGGTAACTATGGCTACACCTTC,CASSFEGDIGNYGYTF
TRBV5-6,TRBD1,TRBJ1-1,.,TGTGCCAGCACCGAACAGGGGACCCCTGAAGCTTTCTTT,CASTEQGTPEAFF
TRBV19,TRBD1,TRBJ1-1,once,TGTGCCAGTAGTATCCAGGGGGTTAACACTGAAGCTTTCTTT,CASSIQGVNTEAFF
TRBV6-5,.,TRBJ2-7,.,TGTGCCAGCAGCCATGGGGGGGAGCAGTACTTC,CASSHGGEQYF
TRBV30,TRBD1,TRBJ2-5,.,TGTGCCTGGAGAGGGACAGGTGCGGAGACCCAGTACTTC,CAWRGTGAETQYF
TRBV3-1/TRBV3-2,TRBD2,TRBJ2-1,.,TGTGCCAGCAGCCCCGGGACGACTAGCGGACACCAAGAGCAGTTCTTC,CASSPGTTSGHQEQFF
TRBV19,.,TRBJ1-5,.,TGTGCCAGTAGTACAGGGACTGGCAATCAGCCCCAGCATTTT,CASSTGTGNQPQHF
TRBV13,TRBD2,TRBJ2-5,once,TGTGCCAGCAGCTCACGGGGGGAAGAGACCCAGTACTTC,CASSSRGEETQYF
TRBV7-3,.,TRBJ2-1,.,TGTGCCAGCAGCTTACAGAACCCAGGGACAATTAGCTATGAGCAGTTCTTC,CASSLQNPGTISYEQFF
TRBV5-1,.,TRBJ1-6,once,TGCGCCAGCAGCCCCGACGGCAGGGCAAATTCACCCCTCCACTTT,CASSPDGRANSPLHF
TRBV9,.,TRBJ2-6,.,TGTGCCAGCAGCGTAGCGGCGGGTGGGGCCAACGTCCTGACTTTC,CASSVAAGGANVLTF
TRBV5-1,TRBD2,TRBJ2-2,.,TGCGCCAGCAGCTCTGGCGGGAGGACCACCGGGGAGCTGTTTTTT,CASSSGGRTTGELFF
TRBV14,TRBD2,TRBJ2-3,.,TGTGCCAGCAGCCAAAACGTAAGAGGACTAGGTGCAGATACGCAGTATTTT,CASSQNVRGLGADTQYF
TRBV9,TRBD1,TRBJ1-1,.,TGTGCCAGCAGCGTACTACAGGGGATCGGTGACACTGAAGCTTTCTTT,CASSVLQGIGDTEAFF
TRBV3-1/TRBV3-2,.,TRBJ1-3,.,TGTGCCAGCAGTCAAAGACGGGGCTCTGGAAACACCATATATTTT,CASSQRRGSGNTIYF
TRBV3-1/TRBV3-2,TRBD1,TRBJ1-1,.,TGTGCCAGCAGCATAGACAGGGCCACTGAAGCTTTCTTT,CASSIDRATEAFF
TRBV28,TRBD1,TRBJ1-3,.,TGTGCCAGCAGTACCCACTGGACAGGGACTGGAAACACCATATATTTT,CASSTHWTGTGNTIYF
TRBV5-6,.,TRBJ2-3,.,TGTGCCAGCAGCTTGGCTGGGCCAGATACGCAGTATTTT,CASSLAGPDTQYF
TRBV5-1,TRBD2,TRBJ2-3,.,TGCGCCAGCAGCTTGGTTGCCCTAGCGGGCGATACGCAGTATTTT,CASSLVALAGDTQYF
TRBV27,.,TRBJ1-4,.,TGTGCCAGCAGTTCCACCGAGGAAAAACTGTTTTTT,CASSSTEEKLFF
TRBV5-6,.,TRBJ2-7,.,TGTGCCAGCAGCGCAGCCTACGAGCAGTACTTC,CASSAAYEQYF
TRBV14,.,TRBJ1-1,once,TGTGCCAGCAGTCCTCTACAGGCGGGGGGTGGCACTGAAGCTTTCTTT,CASSPLQAGGGTEAFF